Listed below are T cell receptor beta chains from one sample, sequenced in a study of blood T cell repertoires in COVID-19. Here immunoSEQ multiplex PCR was the method, and the copy in TCRdb shows in-frame clones only, minus some. Counted here are hundreds of thousands of clones, about 86% occurring once; the ten biggest clones make up around 6%. The sequencing sample was made of peripheral blood. Receptors originate from a man older than 75 with acute or convalescent COVID-19. Each CDR3 is given with its conserved first and last residue. D genes are given only for firm matches. Some rows have no size entry. The others give once, few or many, or a class for an expanded clone.

j_call d_call v_call clone_size cdr3_length cdr3_aa cdr3_nt
TRBJ2-1 . TRBV20-1 . 11 CSARVQDEQFF TGCAGTGCTAGAGTGCAGGATGAGCAGTTCTTC
TRBJ2-7 TRBD2 TRBV5-1 . 15 CASSLTVTSDNEQYF TGCGCCAGCAGCCTGACCGTTACTAGCGACAACGAGCAGTACTTC
TRBJ2-2 . TRBV5-1 . 15 CASSPYDRNTGELFF TGCGCCAGCAGCCCTTATGATAGGAACACCGGGGAGCTGTTTTTT
TRBJ1-1 . TRBV7-3 once 14 CASSATGMNTEAFF TGTGCCAGCAGCGCAACAGGGATGAACACTGAAGCTTTCTTT
TRBJ2-3 . TRBV3-1/TRBV3-2 . 16 CASSQDRPGVSDTQYF TGTGCCAGCAGCCAAGATCGACCAGGGGTATCAGATACGCAGTATTTT
TRBJ2-7 . TRBV5-6 . 12 CASSLPSYEQYF TGTGCCAGCAGTCTCCCGTCCTACGAGCAGTACTTC
TRBJ2-7 . TRBV16 . 12 CASSQSSGEQYF TGTGCCAGCAGCCAAAGTTCAGGAGAGCAGTACTTC
TRBJ2-7 . TRBV4-1 . 17 CASSQRYMGTAGYEQYF TGCGCCAGCAGCCAAAGATATATGGGGACTGCCGGCTACGAGCAGTACTTC
TRBJ2-2 . TRBV5-1 . 14 CASRPHRDTGELFF TGCGCCAGCAGACCACACAGGGACACCGGGGAGCTGTTTTTT
TRBJ1-2 . TRBV7-2 . 15 CASSAQGSGDYGYTF TGTGCCAGCAGCGCACAGGGATCGGGTGACTATGGCTACACCTTC
TRBJ2-7 TRBD1 TRBV7-9 once 17 CASSSEITGQGTYEQYF TGTGCCAGCAGCTCAGAGATCACGGGACAGGGAACCTACGAGCAGTACTTC
TRBJ2-7 . TRBV24-1 few 14 CATPEACVTYEQYF TGTGCCACCCCAGAGGCTTGTGTGACCTACGAGCAGTACTTC
TRBJ1-5 . TRBV30 . 18 CAWGTGTMGAKSNQPQHF TGTGCCTGGGGAACCGGGACGATGGGGGCTAAGAGCAATCAGCCCCAGCATTTT
TRBJ1-5 . TRBV28 once 15 CASTQPAQGNQPQHF TGTGCCAGCACCCAGCCTGCCCAGGGAAATCAGCCCCAGCATTTT
TRBJ1-1 . TRBV6-5 few 14 CACRRGAGSTEAFF TGTGCCTGCCGGCGTGGGGCCGGGAGCACTGAAGCTTTCTTT
TRBJ2-4 . TRBV20-1 . 11 CSARRDTTPEF TGCAGTGCTAGGAGGGACACTACCCCTGAGTTC
TRBJ1-2 . TRBV30 . 18 CAWSVKSLSQETNYGYTF TGTGCCTGGAGTGTAAAATCCCTCTCACAGGAAACTAACTATGGCTACACCTTC
TRBJ2-6 . TRBV5-1 . 17 CASSTHSTSIGANVLTF TGCGCCAGCAGCACTCATAGTACTTCTATTGGGGCCAACGTCCTGACTTTC
TRBJ1-1 . TRBV7-2 . 15 CASTPREGESTEAFF TGTGCCAGCACCCCCCGCGAAGGAGAAAGCACTGAAGCTTTCTTT
TRBJ2-2 . TRBV7-9 . 15 CASSRQGTISGELFF TGTGCCAGCAGCCGACAGGGGACTATCTCCGGGGAGCTGTTTTTT
TRBJ2-7 . TRBV12-3/TRBV12-4 . 12 CASSLKNNEQYF TGTGCCAGCAGTCTAAAGAATAACGAGCAGTACTTC
TRBJ2-1 TRBD1 TRBV10-2 . 14 CASTTGGTYNEQFF TGCGCCAGCACGACAGGGGGAACGTACAATGAGCAGTTCTTC
TRBJ2-7 . TRBV30 . 14 CAWIGQLGSYEQYF TGTGCCTGGATCGGACAGTTGGGATCCTACGAGCAGTACTTC
TRBJ1-2 TRBD1 TRBV18 . 14 CASSPGTGNYGYTF TGTGCCAGCTCACCTGGGACAGGGAACTATGGCTACACCTTC
TRBJ2-7 TRBD1 TRBV11-3 . 14 CASRWDRGPYEQYF TGTGCCAGCAGGTGGGACAGGGGACCCTACGAGCAGTACTTC
TRBJ2-7 TRBD2 TRBV7-3 few 13 CASSFSRESEQYF TGTGCCAGCAGCTTCTCGCGGGAGAGTGAGCAGTACTTC
TRBJ2-7 TRBD2 TRBV23-1 . 18 CASSHHLPGGSSSYEQYF TGCGCCAGCAGTCATCATCTTCCGGGAGGATCTAGCTCCTACGAGCAGTACTTC
TRBJ2-7 TRBD1 TRBV7-9 . 15 CASSPQDRGYYEQYF TGTGCCAGCAGCCCCCAAGACAGGGGTTATTACGAGCAGTACTTC
TRBJ2-3 TRBD2 TRBV29-1 . 15 CSVEEREGLTDTQYF TGCAGCGTTGAGGAGCGGGAGGGCCTTACAGATACGCAGTATTTT
TRBJ2-5 . TRBV2 . 11 CATLEVETQYF TGTGCCACCTTGGAGGTGGAGACCCAGTACTTC
TRBJ2-1 . TRBV29-1 . 15 CSAPVGLSSYNEQFF TGCAGCGCCCCGGTGGGCCTTAGCTCCTACAATGAGCAGTTCTTC
TRBJ1-5 TRBD1 TRBV30 . 15 CAWSLPGTVNQPQHF TGTGCCTGGAGTCTACCCGGGACAGTAAATCAGCCCCAGCATTTT
TRBJ2-5 . TRBV2 . 14 CATTPRQGFKTQYF TGTGCCACAACCCCACGTCAGGGGTTTAAGACCCAGTACTTC
TRBJ2-3 TRBD2 TRBV28 . 18 CASSPLPGGPSSTDTQYF TGTGCCAGCAGTCCTCTCCCGGGGGGGCCCTCCAGCACAGATACGCAGTATTTT
TRBJ2-1 TRBD2 TRBV25-1 . 14 CASSFSGSLNEQFF TGTGCCAGCAGTTTTAGCGGGAGTCTCAATGAGCAGTTCTTC
TRBJ2-7 TRBD1 TRBV6-4 . 15 CASLPDRAPPYEQYF TGTGCCAGCTTGCCGGACAGGGCACCTCCTTACGAGCAGTACTTC
TRBJ1-2 . TRBV27 . 14 CASMGPQGGYGYTF TGTGCCAGCATGGGCCCCCAGGGTGGCTATGGCTACACCTTC
TRBJ2-7 TRBD2 TRBV18 . 16 CASSSSLAGSSYEQYF TGTGCCAGCTCATCATCACTAGCGGGATCGTCGTACGAGCAGTACTTC
TRBJ2-2 . TRBV30 . 15 CACSGHGGAAGELFF TGTGCCTGCTCAGGACATGGGGGGGCTGCCGGGGAGCTGTTTTTT
TRBJ1-4 . TRBV5-1 . 15 CASSIQGSTNEKLFF TGCGCCAGCAGCATACAGGGAAGTACTAATGAAAAACTGTTTTTT
TRBJ1-3 TRBD1 TRBV19 . 17 CASSRTQETGSGNTIYF TGTGCCAGTAGTAGGACGCAGGAGACAGGGTCCGGAAACACCATATATTTT
TRBJ1-4 TRBD1 TRBV5-1 . 16 CASSRGQGATNEKLFF TGCGCCAGCAGCCGCGGACAGGGGGCAACTAATGAAAAACTGTTTTTT
TRBJ2-1 . TRBV9 . 16 CASTQSGSGSYNEQFF TGTGCCAGCACCCAAAGTGGCAGTGGCTCCTACAATGAGCAGTTCTTC
TRBJ2-3 . TRBV10-3 . 13 CAIMQGGRDTQYF TGTGCCATCATGCAGGGGGGTAGAGATACGCAGTATTTT
TRBJ2-1 . TRBV2 . 14 CASRTGTTMDEQFF TGTGCCAGCAGAACCGGGACAACCATGGATGAGCAGTTCTTC
TRBJ2-3 . TRBV5-1 few 17 CASSLGGVAGGADTQYF TGCGCCAGCAGCTTGGGCGGGGTGGCCGGGGGTGCAGATACGCAGTATTTT
TRBJ1-2 . TRBV4-1 . 13 CASSPLWAGGDTF TGCGCCAGCAGCCCTCTTTGGGCAGGCGGGGACACCTTC
TRBJ2-5 TRBD2 TRBV11-1 . 16 CASSLQSGRAGETQYF TGTGCCAGCAGCTTGCAGAGCGGGAGGGCAGGGGAGACCCAGTACTTC
TRBJ1-3 TRBD1 TRBV5-4 few 13 CASSYRGGNTIYF TGTGCCAGCAGCTACAGGGGCGGAAACACCATATATTTT